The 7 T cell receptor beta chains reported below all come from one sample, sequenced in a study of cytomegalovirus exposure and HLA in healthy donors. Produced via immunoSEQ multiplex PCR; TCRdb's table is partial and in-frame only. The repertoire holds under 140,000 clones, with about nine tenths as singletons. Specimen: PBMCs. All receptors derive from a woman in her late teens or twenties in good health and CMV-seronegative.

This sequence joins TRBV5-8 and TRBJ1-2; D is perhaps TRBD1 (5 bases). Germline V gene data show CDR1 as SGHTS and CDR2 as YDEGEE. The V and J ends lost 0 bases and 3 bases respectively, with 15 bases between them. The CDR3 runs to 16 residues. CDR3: CASSLAVTGAHYGYTF. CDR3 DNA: TGTGCCAGCAGCTTGGCCGTCACAGGCGCCCACTATGGCTACACCTTC.

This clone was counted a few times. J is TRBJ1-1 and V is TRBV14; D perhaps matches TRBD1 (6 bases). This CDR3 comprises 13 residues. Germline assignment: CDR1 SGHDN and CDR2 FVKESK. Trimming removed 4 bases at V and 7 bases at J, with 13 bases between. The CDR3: CASSRPDSNEAFF. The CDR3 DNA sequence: TGTGCCAGCAGCCGTCCGGACAGTAATGAAGCTTTCTTT.

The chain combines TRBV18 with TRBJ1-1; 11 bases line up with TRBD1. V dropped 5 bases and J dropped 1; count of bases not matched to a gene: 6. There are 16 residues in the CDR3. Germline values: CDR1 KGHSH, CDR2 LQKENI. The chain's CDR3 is CASSWTGGARNTEAFF. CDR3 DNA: TGTGCCAGCTCATGGACAGGGGGCGCGAGGAACACTGAAGCTTTCTTT.

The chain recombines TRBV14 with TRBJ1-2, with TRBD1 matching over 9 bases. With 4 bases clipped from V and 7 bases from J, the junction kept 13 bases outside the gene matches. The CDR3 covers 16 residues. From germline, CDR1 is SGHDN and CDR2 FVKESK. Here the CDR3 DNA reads TGTGCCAGCAGCCGCGACAGGGGGGCGAGTACCCGTGGCTACACCTTC. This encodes CASSRDRGASTRGYTF.

The CDR3: CASSSTATNEKLFF. CDR3 sequence (DNA): TGCGCCAGCAGCTCGACAGCAACTAATGAAAAACTGTTTTTT. The chain joins TRBV5-1 to TRBJ1-4, with D perhaps TRBD1 (5 bases). The CDR3 has 14 amino acids. V was clipped by 3 bases and J by 0 bases, with 6 bases between them. Germline CDR1 reads SGHRS; CDR2 reads YFSETQ. Supplemented by reference TRBV5-1 and TRBJ1-4, the full variable domain reads KAGVTQTPRYLIKTRGQQVTLSCSPISGHRSVSWYQQTPGQGLQFLFEYFSETQRNKGNFPGRFSGRQFSNSRSEMNVSTLELGDSALYLCASSSTATNEKLFFGSGTQLSVL.

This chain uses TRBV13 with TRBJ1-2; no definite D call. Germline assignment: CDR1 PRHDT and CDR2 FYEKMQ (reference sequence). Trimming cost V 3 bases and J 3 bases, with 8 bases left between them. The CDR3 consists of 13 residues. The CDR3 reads CASSLSPDYGYTF. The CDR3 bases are TGTGCCAGCAGCTTGTCACCGGACTATGGCTACACCTTC.

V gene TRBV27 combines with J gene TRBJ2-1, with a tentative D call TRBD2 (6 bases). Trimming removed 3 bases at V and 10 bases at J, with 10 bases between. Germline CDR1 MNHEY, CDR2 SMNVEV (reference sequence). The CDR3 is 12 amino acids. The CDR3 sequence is CASSFPGDEQFF. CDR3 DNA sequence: TGTGCCAGCAGTTTCCCGGGGGACGAGCAGTTCTTC.